Shown below are 13 T cell receptor beta chains from a single sample sequenced in a study of T cell changes during pregnancy in multiple sclerosis. This table comes from immunoSEQ multiplex PCR, and its TCRdb copy is limited to in-frame clones, with some not included. The sample consists of over 50,000 clones, around 90% of them appearing once. Sequenced material: peripheral blood, taken in the first trimester of pregnancy. The receptors stem from a female donor with multiple sclerosis, enrolled in a pregnancy study.

This chain uses TRBV5-5 with TRBJ2-7; 11 bases match TRBD1. With V trimmed by 2 bases and J by 2 bases, 3 bases remained unmatched. This CDR3 spans 15 amino acids. In germline, CDR1 is SGHKS, CDR2 YYEKEE (reference sequence). CDR3 in amino acids: CASSFGQGAAYEQYF. The CDR3 bases are TGTGCCAGCAGCTTCGGACAGGGGGCCGCCTACGAGCAGTACTTC.

The V gene is TRBV7-9, the J gene TRBJ1-2; D is ambiguous. Germline V gives CDR1 SEHNR, CDR2 FQNEAQ (reference sequence). The CDR3 loop spans 14 amino acids. Trimming stripped 1 base from V and 7 bases from J, with 13 bases between. CDR3 protein: CASSLDEGVGGYTF. The CDR3 coding sequence is TGTGCCAGCAGCTTAGATGAGGGTGTAGGTGGCTACACCTTC.

Here the CDR3 DNA reads TGTGCCAGCAGCGAGAGGGCGGGGCTTGGGGGTGAGCAGTTCTTC. Protein product: CASSERAGLGGEQFF. The chain links TRBV9 to TRBJ2-1, with TRBD2 as a possible D gene (6 bases). This CDR3 comprises 15 residues. Trimming pared 3 bases from V and 9 bases from J, leaving 19 bases between. Germline CDR1 SGDLS, CDR2 YYNGEE.

This clone came up a few times. The chain is built from TRBV29-1 and TRBJ1-1; 7 bases are shared with TRBD1. The length of the CDR3 is 13 residues. Germline values: CDR1 SQVTM, CDR2 ANQGSEA. After removal of 5 bases from V and 5 bases from J, the junction contained 8 bases not matched to a gene. The CDR3 reads CSVRRDSSTEAFF. CDR3 nucleotides: TGCAGCGTTCGTCGGGACAGTTCAACTGAAGCTTTCTTT.

J is TRBJ2-5 and V is TRBV29-1; the match to TRBD1 covers 11 bases. V shed 3 bases and J 5 bases; nucleotides not matched to a gene: 8. The germline V gene encodes CDR1 SQVTM and CDR2 ANQGSEA. This CDR3 has 15 residues. CDR3 DNA sequence: TGCAGCGTTGAGAGGGGGACAGGGGGTTCGGAGACCCAGTACTTC. It is translated as CSVERGTGGSETQYF.

The chain carries TRBV5-1 and TRBJ2-3; D ambiguous. CDR1 and CDR2 from the germline V gene are SGHRS and YFSETQ. The germline V and J ends were trimmed by 4 bases and 2 bases, with 11 bases remaining between them. CDR3 length: 14 residues. In DNA form, the CDR3 reads TGCGCCAGCAGCGCGGCTAGTAACACAGATACGCAGTATTTT. Its translation is CASSAASNTDTQYF. Based on the CDR3 plus reference TRBV5-1 and TRBJ2-3, the full variable domain is KAGVTQTPRYLIKTRGQQVTLSCSPISGHRSVSWYQQTPGQGLQFLFEYFSETQRNKGNFPGRFSGRQFSNSRSEMNVSTLELGDSALYLCASSAASNTDTQYFGPGTRLTVL.

This chain uses TRBV28 with TRBJ1-2; 7 bases fit TRBD1. The CDR3 consists of 15 residues. Trimming at V came to 5 bases and at J to 6 bases, leaving 12 bases not matched to a gene. CDR1 is MDHEN and CDR2 is SYDVKM in the germline V gene. Here the CDR3 reads CASSAGGQRRNGYTF. CDR3 DNA sequence: TGTGCCAGCAGTGCGGGGGGACAGAGAAGAAATGGCTACACCTTC.

The chain combines TRBV5-1 with TRBJ1-5; D uncertain. Germline CDR1 and CDR2: SGHRS and YFSETQ. The V and J ends lost 0 bases and 0 bases respectively, with 7 bases between them. This CDR3 region has 15 residues. The CDR3 nucleotides are TGCGCCAGCAGCTTGGGAGGTTATAGCAATCAGCCCCAGCATTTT. This gives the protein CASSLGGYSNQPQHF.

This sequence joins TRBV11-2 and TRBJ1-2; D possibly corresponds to TRBD1 (5 bases). Trimming cost V 0 bases and J 4 bases, with 12 bases left between them. The germline gives CDR1 SGHAT, CDR2 FQNNGV. There are 15 residues in the CDR3. The CDR3 DNA reads TGTGCCAGCAGCTTAGATGACAGAGACATCTATGGCTACACCTTC. Translation: CASSLDDRDIYGYTF.

J is TRBJ1-5 and V is TRBV7-9; D not certain. Germline CDR1 SEHNR, CDR2 FQNEAQ (reference sequence). The germline V and J ends were trimmed by 3 bases and 7 bases, with 7 bases remaining between them. There are 12 residues in the CDR3. The CDR3 spells CASSFSGQPQHF. For the CDR3, the DNA is TGTGCCAGCAGCTTCTCCGGGCAGCCCCAGCATTTT.

J is TRBJ1-1 and V is TRBV28, with a weak D call TRBD1 (5 bases). The germline CDR1 and CDR2 sequences are MDHEN and SYDVKM. The CDR3 spans 13 residues. V was pared by 7 bases and J by 3 bases, with 12 bases between. CDR3 sequence reads: CASTGRDYTEAFF. Written as DNA, the CDR3 is TGTGCCAGCACCGGCAGGGACTACACTGAAGCTTTCTTT.

The chain recombines TRBV5-1 with TRBJ2-1, with 10 bases identical to TRBD2. Per germline, CDR1 SGHRS and CDR2 YFSETQ. The ends lost 4 bases at V and 7 bases at J; junction bases unmatched: 11. The CDR3 is 16 amino acids. The DNA of the CDR3 is TGCGCCAGCAGCCTTGAGAGGACTAGCGGAGGTAATGAGCAGTTCTTC. Translating it yields CASSLERTSGGNEQFF.

This chain links TRBV18 with TRBJ1-1; TRBD1 is a possible D gene (6 bases). V shed 4 bases and J shed 8 bases, with 14 bases lying between them. The CDR3 runs to 13 residues. Looked up from germline, CDR1 is KGHSH and CDR2 is LQKENI. DNA of the CDR3: TGTGCCAGCTCACTATCACAGGGTTGGGAAGCTTTCTTT. It specifies CASSLSQGWEAFF.